The clone carrying this T cell receptor beta chain came up many times. The antigen is unknown. The TCR beta CDR3 regions underwent amplification using RNA transcripts as the source. When the TCR CDR3 underwent first-round RT-PCR, the HTBI primer set was used. TCRdb itself ran the multiplex PCR reads through MiXCR, one entry per CDR3 protein. The sample shows some 270,000 distinct CDR3 sequences, 10% to 15% of them seen only once. Newly diagnosed patients aged 18 to 65 had hyperthyroidism of under 2 months' duration. Clinicians diagnosed patients from clinical symptoms, serum thyroxine and TRAb, thyroid ultrasound and orbital computed tomography. This entry comes from a study of T cells in Graves' hyperthyroidism and ophthalmopathy. Overall study context: Blood was drawn when the patient was first diagnosed and still untreated.

Study results and limitations: Most clonotypes expanded in the thyroid (above 0.001) were also present in blood.

This CDR3 is built from 16 residues. CDR1 and CDR2 from the germline V gene are LGHNA and YNFKEQ. Trimming removed 0 bases at V and 5 bases at J, with 14 bases between. The sample consisted of blood. This chain uses TRBV4-2 with TRBJ1-5; maybe TRBD1 (6 bases). This receptor was taken from a woman aged 30 to 39 with Graves' hyperthyroidism that later progressed to Graves' ophthalmopathy. The CDR3 DNA follows: TGTGCCAGCAGCCAAGAGTCCGACAGGACCCATCAGCCCCAGCATTTT. Protein product: CASSQESDRTHQPQHF.